This TCR beta chain was sequenced during a study of T-cell reconstitution after alpha-beta-depleted transplantation in children. Many counts were recorded for this clonotype. The TCRbeta library incorporated unique molecular identifiers. TCRdb re-analysed the PCR reads in MiXCR, keeping a single row per CDR3 protein. Of 200,000 to 250,000 distinct CDR3 sequences listed, roughly 8.1% are singletons. V lost 1 base and J 5 bases, leaving 11 bases between the germline ends. This CDR3 region has 14 residues. Germline V gives CDR1 ENHRY, CDR2 SYGVKD. The rearrangement uses TRBV10-3 and TRBJ2-5; tentative D call: TRBD2 (5 bases). The receptor's source is a male patient between 2 and 15 years old who had a stem cell transplant for acute myeloid leukemia, so the T cells may come from the graft donor. The material was PBMCs, mostly from graft donor cells, obtained 360 days after TCRalphabeta/CD19-depleted stem cell transplant. CDR3 in amino acids: CAISEFRERETQYF. The CDR3 DNA follows: TGTGCCATCAGTGAGTTTAGGGAGAGGGAGACCCAGTACTTC.